This T cell receptor (beta chain) was profiled in a study of cytomegalovirus exposure and HLA in healthy donors. Turning to the study itself: HLA-typed donors were the source of approximately 88 million unique TCRs, which an early data release held.

Study-level results: Later analysis identified a missense DCLRE1C variant that was linked to TCR beta V- and J-gene trimming. The study flagged around 150 TCR beta chains as cytomegalovirus-associated. A later analysis reportedly found that, within productive TCRs, an Asian-associated ancestry cluster had fewer N-insertions than the mean observed across the approximately 700 donors.

The PCR made use of 60 Vbeta and 13 Jbeta primers. TCRdb's copy holds only in-frame clones and misses some; the assay was immunoSEQ multiplex PCR. The top ten hold around 7% of the sample, which has 140,000 to 150,000 clones, 79% seen once. A word on this clone: Its antigen remains unidentified.

This CDR3 has 16 amino acids. The junction had 8 bases not matched to a gene; V was cut back by 0 bases and J by 7 bases. The germline gives CDR1 MNHEY, CDR2 SVGAGI. The sequence was collected from a woman between 40 and 50 years old in good health and CMV-seropositive. The sequenced sample was PBMCs. The chain employs TRBV6-5 and TRBJ2-2; 7 nucleotides match TRBD1. The CDR3 is CASSYSTGWIGGELFF. Written as DNA, the CDR3 is TGTGCCAGCAGTTACTCGACAGGGTGGATTGGCGGGGAGCTGTTTTTT.